This paragraph reports one TCR beta chain. Generated by immunoSEQ multiplex PCR, the TCRdb table keeps only in-frame clones and is missing some. The sample consists of 60,000 to 80,000 clones, approximately 84% of them appearing once. This record belongs to a study of blood T cell repertoires in COVID-19. Germline trimming cut 2 bases from V and 0 bases from J; bases unmatched to any gene: 5. The CDR3 is 16 amino acids. Germline loops: CDR1 KGHSH, CDR2 LQKENI. This TCR was sampled from a man aged 50-59 years with COVID-19, enrolled during active disease. The specimen was peripheral blood. V gene TRBV18 combines with J gene TRBJ2-3; TRBD2 aligns across 7 bases. The CDR3 nucleotides read TGTGCCAGCTCACCATTCGGGGGGACTAGCACAGATACGCAGTATTTT. This gives the protein CASSPFGGTSTDTQYF. Full variable domain (outside the CDR3, taken from reference TRBV18 and TRBJ2-3): NAGVMQNPRHLVRRRGQEARLRCSPMKGHSHVYWYRQLPEEGLKFMVYLQKENIIDESGMPKERFSAEFPKEGPSILRIQQVVRGDSAAYFCASSPFGGTSTDTQYFGPGTRLTVL.